The rows below give T cell receptor beta chains drawn from one sample of a study of blood T cells in healthy people across ages. TCRdb fed the 5' RACE reads into MiXCR, producing one record per CDR3 protein. Found here are 650,000 to 900,000 distinct CDR3 sequences, less than 80% of them singletons; the top ten hold 25% to 30%. Source material: blood. These receptors were obtained from a man aged 25-45 years in good health. CDR3s include the opening cysteine and the closing phenylalanine or tryptophan. The D gene is left open where the match is weak. Clone size is given for some rows only: seen once, a few or many times, or a class if the clone is expanded.

once,TRBJ1-5,NA,TRBV7-2,TGTGCCAGCAGCTCTATTGGGGGGGTTCAGCCCCAGCATTTT,CASSSIGGVQPQHF
once,TRBJ2-6,NA,TRBV4-3,TGCGCCAGCAGCCAAGTAGGAATGTCTGGGGCCAACGTCCTGACTTTC,CASSQVGMSGANVLTF
NA,TRBJ2-7,NA,TRBV28,TGTGCCAGCACCCCAAAGGGGATATGGGCCTACGAGCAGTACTTC,CASTPKGIWAYEQYF
few,TRBJ2-3,TRBD2,TRBV2,TGTGCCAGTGCCGGGACTAGCGTCGATACGCAGTATTTT,CASAGTSVDTQYF
few,TRBJ2-7,NA,TRBV6-1,TGTGCCAGCGTAAGACTGGCAACAAGCGAGCAGTACTTC,CASVRLATSEQYF
NA,TRBJ1-4,TRBD1,TRBV7-6,TGTGCCAGCAGCATAGGACAGGGTAATGAAAAACTGTTTTTT,CASSIGQGNEKLFF
NA,TRBJ2-3,TRBD2,TRBV10-3,TGTGCCATCAGTGGGGCTAGCGGGGTTTCAGATACGCAGTATTTT,CAISGASGVSDTQYF
NA,TRBJ2-4,TRBD2,TRBV4-3,TGCGCCAGCAGCCAAGAACGCGGGGGGTTAGCCAAAAACATTCAGTACTTC,CASSQERGGLAKNIQYF
NA,TRBJ2-7,TRBD1,TRBV27,TGTGCCAGCAGTTTTACAGGGGGCTACGAGCAGTACTTC,CASSFTGGYEQYF
once,TRBJ2-3,NA,TRBV20-1,TGCAGTGCTGGACTCCGGGGGGACATAACAGATACGCAGTATTTT,CSAGLRGDITDTQYF
NA,TRBJ1-5,TRBD1,TRBV6-2/TRBV6-3,TGTGCCAGCAGGATCCCGGGACAGGGTAATCAGCCCCAGCATTTT,CASRIPGQGNQPQHF
NA,TRBJ2-3,NA,TRBV20-1,TGCAGTGCTAGAAACGCAGATACGCAGTATTTT,CSARNADTQYF
few,TRBJ2-4,TRBD1,TRBV6-1,TGTGCCACCCGTCGGGGGACAGGGGCCAAAAACATTCAGTACTTC,CATRRGTGAKNIQYF
NA,TRBJ2-5,NA,TRBV3-1,TGTGCCAGCAGCCCTTGGGGAGGAGAGACCCAGTACTTC,CASSPWGGETQYF
few,TRBJ2-7,TRBD2,TRBV20-1,TGCAGTGCTAGGGGACTAGCGGATACCTACGAGCAGTACTTC,CSARGLADTYEQYF
NA,TRBJ2-7,NA,TRBV5-1,TGCGCCAGTCAGTCCCTTGACTCCTACGAGCAGTACTTC,CASQSLDSYEQYF
many,TRBJ2-7,NA,TRBV5-1,TGCGCCAGCAATCAGGACCAAACCTACGAGCAGTACTTC,CASNQDQTYEQYF
NA,TRBJ2-1,TRBD1,TRBV12-3/TRBV12-4,TGTGCCAGCATCCCGATACAGGGGATCAATGAGCAGTTCTTC,CASIPIQGINEQFF
NA,TRBJ2-7,TRBD1,TRBV7-9,TGTGCCAGCAGATCCACGGGACAGGGAGGATCCCACGAGCAGTACTTC,CASRSTGQGGSHEQYF
few,TRBJ1-2,TRBD1,TRBV5-1,TGCGCCAGCAGCGACCCGGACAGGGTCTATGGCTACACCTTC,CASSDPDRVYGYTF
NA,TRBJ2-6,NA,TRBV7-9,TGTGCCAGCAGTCCACAATCCCGAGACAGGACGCTCTCTGGGGCCAACGTCCTGACTTTC,CASSPQSRDRTLSGANVLTF
NA,TRBJ2-1,TRBD2,TRBV4-3,TGCGCCAGCAGCCAAGGTAGCGGGCTTAACAATGAGCAGTTCTTC,CASSQGSGLNNEQFF
NA,TRBJ2-5,TRBD2,TRBV20-1,TGCAGTGCTAGAGGACTAGCGGGGGCCCTCTTAGAGCAGTACTTC,CSARGLAGALLEQYF
NA,TRBJ2-1,NA,TRBV7-2,TGTGCCAGTGACCTTGAGTCCTACAATGAGCAGTTCTTC,CASDLESYNEQFF
NA,TRBJ1-1,NA,TRBV3-1,TGTGCCAGCAGCCAAGGAACAGGAGCCCTTAATGAAGCTTTCTTT,CASSQGTGALNEAFF
NA,TRBJ2-4,TRBD2,TRBV2,TGTGCCAGCATCGACGGGGGGGGTAAAAACATTCAGTACTTC,CASIDGGGKNIQYF
NA,TRBJ2-1,NA,TRBV7-9,TGTGCCAGCAGCTTGAGGGGGGTGTTCTTC,CASSLRGVFF
NA,TRBJ2-1,TRBD2,TRBV24-1,TGTGCCACCAGTGATATTAGCGGGGTATACAATGAGCAGTTCTTC,CATSDISGVYNEQFF
NA,TRBJ2-1,NA,TRBV7-2,TGTGCCAGCAGCCCACAACCCCGCTCTGGTCATGAGCAGTTCTTC,CASSPQPRSGHEQFF